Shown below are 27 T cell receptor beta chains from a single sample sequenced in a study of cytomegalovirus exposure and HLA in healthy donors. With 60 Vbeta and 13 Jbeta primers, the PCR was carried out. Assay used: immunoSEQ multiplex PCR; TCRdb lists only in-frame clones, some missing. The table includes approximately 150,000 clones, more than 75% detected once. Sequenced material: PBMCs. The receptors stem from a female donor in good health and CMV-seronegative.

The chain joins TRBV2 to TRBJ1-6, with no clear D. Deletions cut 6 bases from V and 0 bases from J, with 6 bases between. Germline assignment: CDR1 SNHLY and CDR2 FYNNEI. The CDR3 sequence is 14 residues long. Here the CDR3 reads CASRYSSYNSPLHF. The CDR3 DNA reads TGTGCCAGCAGATACAGCTCCTATAATTCACCCCTCCACTTT. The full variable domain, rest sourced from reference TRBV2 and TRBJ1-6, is EPEVTQTPSHQVTQMGQEVILRCVPISNHLYFYWYRQILGQKVEFLVSFYNNEISEKSEIFDDQFSVERPDGSNFTLKIRSTKLEDSAMYFCASRYSSYNSPLHFGNGTRLTVT.

CDR3 nucleotide sequence: TGTGCCAGCTCGTCCGGCAACGGGGGGGGCCAACAACACACTGAAGCTTTCTTT. Residues: CASSSGNGGGQQHTEAFF. The chain links TRBV18 to TRBJ1-1; weak D call: TRBD1 (6 bases). The germline V gene encodes CDR1 KGHSH and CDR2 LQKENI. The germline V and J ends were trimmed by 6 bases and 3 bases, with 26 bases remaining between them. The CDR3 totals 18 residues. Using reference TRBV18 and TRBJ1-1 for the parts outside the CDR3, the full variable domain is NAGVMQNPRHLVRRRGQEARLRCSPMKGHSHVYWYRQLPEEGLKFMVYLQKENIIDESGMPKERFSAEFPKEGPSILRIQQVVRGDSAAYFCASSSGNGGGQQHTEAFFGQGTRLTVV.

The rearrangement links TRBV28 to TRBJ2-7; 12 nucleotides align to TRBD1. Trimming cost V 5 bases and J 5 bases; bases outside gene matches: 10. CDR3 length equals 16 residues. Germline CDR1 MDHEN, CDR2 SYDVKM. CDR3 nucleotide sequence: TGTGCCAGCAGTCCCCCAGGGGGACAGGGGGCTGACGAGCAGTACTTC. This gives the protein CASSPPGGQGADEQYF.

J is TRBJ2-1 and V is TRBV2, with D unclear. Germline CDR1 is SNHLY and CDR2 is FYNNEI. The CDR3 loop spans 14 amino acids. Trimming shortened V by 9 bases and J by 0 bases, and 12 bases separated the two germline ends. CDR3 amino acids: CASLAASSYNEQFF. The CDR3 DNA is TGTGCCAGTCTGGCGGCGAGCTCCTACAATGAGCAGTTCTTC.

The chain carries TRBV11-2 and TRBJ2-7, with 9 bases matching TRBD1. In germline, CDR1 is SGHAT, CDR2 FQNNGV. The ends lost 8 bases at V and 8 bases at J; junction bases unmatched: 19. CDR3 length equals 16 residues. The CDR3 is CASGYFIGTGFDKQYF. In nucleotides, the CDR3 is TGTGCCAGCGGCTATTTTATCGGGACAGGGTTTGACAAGCAGTACTTC.

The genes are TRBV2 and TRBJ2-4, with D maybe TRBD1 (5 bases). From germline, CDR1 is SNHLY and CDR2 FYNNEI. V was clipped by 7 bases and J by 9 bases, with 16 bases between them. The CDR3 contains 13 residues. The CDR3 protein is CASMLQGVGIQYF. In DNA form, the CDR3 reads TGTGCCAGCATGCTCCAGGGTGTTGGCATTCAGTACTTC.

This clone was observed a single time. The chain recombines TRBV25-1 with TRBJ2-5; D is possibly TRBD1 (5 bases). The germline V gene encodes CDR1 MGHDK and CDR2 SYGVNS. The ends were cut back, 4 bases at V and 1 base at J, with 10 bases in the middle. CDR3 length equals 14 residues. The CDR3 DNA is TGTGCCAGCAGTGTTAGACAGCCCCAAGAGACCCAGTACTTC. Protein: CASSVRQPQETQYF. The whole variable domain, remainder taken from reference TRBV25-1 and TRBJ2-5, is EADIYQTPRYLVIGTGKKITLECSQTMGHDKMYWYQQDPGMELHLIHYSYGVNSTEKGDLSSESTVSRIRTEHFPLTLESARPSHTSQYLCASSVRQPQETQYFGPGTRLLVL.

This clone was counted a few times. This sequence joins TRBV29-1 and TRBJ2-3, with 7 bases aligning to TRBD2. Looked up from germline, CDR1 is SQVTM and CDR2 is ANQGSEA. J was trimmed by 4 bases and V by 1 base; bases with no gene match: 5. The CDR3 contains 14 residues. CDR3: CSVEGGGSSDTQYF. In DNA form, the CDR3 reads TGCAGCGTTGAAGGAGGCGGGAGCTCAGATACGCAGTATTTT.

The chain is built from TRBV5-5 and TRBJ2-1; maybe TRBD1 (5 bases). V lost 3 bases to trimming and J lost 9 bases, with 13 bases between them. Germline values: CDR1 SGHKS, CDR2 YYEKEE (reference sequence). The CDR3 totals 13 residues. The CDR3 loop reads CASSYYQGGEQFF. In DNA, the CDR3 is TGTGCCAGCAGCTATTATCAGGGTGGTGAGCAGTTCTTC.

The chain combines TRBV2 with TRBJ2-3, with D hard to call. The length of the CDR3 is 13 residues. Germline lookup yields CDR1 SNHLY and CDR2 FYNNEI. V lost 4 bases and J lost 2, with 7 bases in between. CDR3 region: CASSARLTDTQYF. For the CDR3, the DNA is TGTGCCAGCAGTGCTCGACTCACAGATACGCAGTATTTT.

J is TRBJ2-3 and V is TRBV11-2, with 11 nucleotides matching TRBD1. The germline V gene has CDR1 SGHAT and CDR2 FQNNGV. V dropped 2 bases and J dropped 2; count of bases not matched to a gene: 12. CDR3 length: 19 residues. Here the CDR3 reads CASSLQSLGQGAYTDTQYF. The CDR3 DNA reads TGTGCCAGCAGCTTACAATCTTTAGGACAGGGGGCGTACACAGATACGCAGTATTTT. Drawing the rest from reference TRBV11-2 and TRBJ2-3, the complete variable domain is EAGVAQSPRYKIIEKRQSVAFWCNPISGHATLYWYQQILGQGPKLLIQFQNNGVVDDSQLPKDRFSAERLKGVDSTLKIQPAKLEDSAVYLCASSLQSLGQGAYTDTQYFGPGTRLTVL.

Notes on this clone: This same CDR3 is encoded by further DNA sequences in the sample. Written as DNA, the CDR3 is TGTGCCAGCTCACCCCGCGGGCAAGAGACCCAGTACTTC. Translated, it gives CASSPRGQETQYF. The chain has TRBV18 and TRBJ2-5; the D gene is possibly TRBD2 (5 bases). Trimming cost V 3 bases and J 2 bases, with 7 bases left between them. The length of the CDR3 is 13 residues. Germline V gene sequence: CDR1 KGHSH, CDR2 LQKENI. The full variable domain, completed using reference TRBV18 and TRBJ2-5, is NAGVMQNPRHLVRRRGQEARLRCSPMKGHSHVYWYRQLPEEGLKFMVYLQKENIIDESGMPKERFSAEFPKEGPSILRIQQVVRGDSAAYFCASSPRGQETQYFGPGTRLLVL.

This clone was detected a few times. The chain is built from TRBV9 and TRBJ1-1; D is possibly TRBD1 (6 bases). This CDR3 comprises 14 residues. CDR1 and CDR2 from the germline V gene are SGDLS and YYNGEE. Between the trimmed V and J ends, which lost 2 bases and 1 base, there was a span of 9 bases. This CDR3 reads CASSVGGRNTEAFF. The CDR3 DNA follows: TGTGCCAGCAGCGTGGGGGGGCGGAACACTGAAGCTTTCTTT.

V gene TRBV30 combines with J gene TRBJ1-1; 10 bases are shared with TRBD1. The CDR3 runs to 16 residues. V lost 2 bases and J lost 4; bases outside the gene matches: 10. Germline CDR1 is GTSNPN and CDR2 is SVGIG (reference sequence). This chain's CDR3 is CAWSNRQGARGTEAFF. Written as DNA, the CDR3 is TGTGCCTGGAGTAACAGACAGGGGGCGCGGGGCACTGAAGCTTTCTTT.

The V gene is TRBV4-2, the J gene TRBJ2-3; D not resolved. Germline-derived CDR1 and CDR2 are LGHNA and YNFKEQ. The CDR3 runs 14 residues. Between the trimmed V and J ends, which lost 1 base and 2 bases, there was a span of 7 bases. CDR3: CASSQAPVTDTQYF. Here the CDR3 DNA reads TGTGCCAGCAGCCAAGCGCCAGTCACAGATACGCAGTATTTT.

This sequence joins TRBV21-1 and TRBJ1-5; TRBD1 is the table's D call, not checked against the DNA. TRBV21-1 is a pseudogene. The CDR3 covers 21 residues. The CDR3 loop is CASSKWTGPETQIYSNQPQHF. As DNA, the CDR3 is TGTGCCAGCAGCAAGTGGACAGGCCCCGAAACCCAAATATATAGCAATCAGCCCCAGCATTTT.

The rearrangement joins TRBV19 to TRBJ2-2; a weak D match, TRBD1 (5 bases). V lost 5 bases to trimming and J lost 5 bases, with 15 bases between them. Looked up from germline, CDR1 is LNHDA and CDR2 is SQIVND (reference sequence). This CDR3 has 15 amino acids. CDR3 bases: TGTGCCAGTAGTTCTCGACAGTCTGGTACCGGGGAGCTGTTTTTT. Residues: CASSSRQSGTGELFF.

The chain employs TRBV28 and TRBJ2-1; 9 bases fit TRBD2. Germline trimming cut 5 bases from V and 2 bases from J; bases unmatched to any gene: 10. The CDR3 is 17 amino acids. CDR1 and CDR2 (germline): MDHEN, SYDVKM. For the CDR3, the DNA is TGTGCCAGCAGTCCTGAGCGGCGGGGGGGACCCTACAATGAGCAGTTCTTC. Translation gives CASSPERRGGPYNEQFF.

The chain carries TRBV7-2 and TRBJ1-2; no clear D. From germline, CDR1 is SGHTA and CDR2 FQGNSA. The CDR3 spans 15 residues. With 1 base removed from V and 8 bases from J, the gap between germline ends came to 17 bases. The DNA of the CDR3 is TGTGCCAGCAGCTTAGATGTGACCCTGCCGGGGGGCTACACCTTC. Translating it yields CASSLDVTLPGGYTF.

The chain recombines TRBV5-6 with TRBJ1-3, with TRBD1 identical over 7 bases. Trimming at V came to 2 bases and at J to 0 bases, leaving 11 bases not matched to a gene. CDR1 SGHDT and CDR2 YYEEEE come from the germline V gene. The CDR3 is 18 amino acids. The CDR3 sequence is CASSFGGDSISSGNTIYF. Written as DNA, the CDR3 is TGTGCCAGCAGCTTCGGGGGGGACAGCATATCCTCTGGAAACACCATATATTTT.

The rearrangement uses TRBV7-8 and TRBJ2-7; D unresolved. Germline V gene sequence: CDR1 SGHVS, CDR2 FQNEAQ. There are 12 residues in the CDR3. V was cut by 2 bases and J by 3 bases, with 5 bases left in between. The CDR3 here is CASSLTGYEQYF. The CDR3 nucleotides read TGTGCCAGCAGCTTAACCGGCTACGAGCAGTACTTC. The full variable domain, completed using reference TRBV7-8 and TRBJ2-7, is GAGVSQSPRYKVAKRGQDVALRCDPISGHVSLFWYQQALGQGPEFLTYFQNEAQLDKSGLPSDRFFAERPEGSVSTLKIQRTQQEDSAVYLCASSLTGYEQYFGPGTRLTVT.

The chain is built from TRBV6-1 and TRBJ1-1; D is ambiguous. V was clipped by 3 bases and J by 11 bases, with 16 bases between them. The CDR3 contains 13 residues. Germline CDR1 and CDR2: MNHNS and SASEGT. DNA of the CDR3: TGTGCCAGCAGTGAGGGGATGAGGGTTAACGCTTTCTTT. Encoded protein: CASSEGMRVNAFF.

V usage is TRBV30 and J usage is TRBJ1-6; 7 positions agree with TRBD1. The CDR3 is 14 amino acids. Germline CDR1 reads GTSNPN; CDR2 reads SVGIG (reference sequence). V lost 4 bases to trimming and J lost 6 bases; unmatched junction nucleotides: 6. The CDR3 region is CAWTRDSLNSPLHF. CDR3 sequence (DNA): TGTGCCTGGACCCGGGACAGCCTTAATTCACCCCTCCACTTT.

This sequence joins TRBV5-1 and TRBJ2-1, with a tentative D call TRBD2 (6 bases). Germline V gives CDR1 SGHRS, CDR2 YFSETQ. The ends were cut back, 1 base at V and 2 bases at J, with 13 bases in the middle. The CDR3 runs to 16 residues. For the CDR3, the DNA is TGCGCCAGCAGCTTGTACGGGAGTCTACCCTACAATGAGCAGTTCTTC. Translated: CASSLYGSLPYNEQFF.

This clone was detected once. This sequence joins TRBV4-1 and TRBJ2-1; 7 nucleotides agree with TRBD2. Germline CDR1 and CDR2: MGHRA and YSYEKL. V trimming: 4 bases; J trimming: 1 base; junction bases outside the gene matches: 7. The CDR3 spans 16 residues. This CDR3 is CASSLLAVQSYNEQFF. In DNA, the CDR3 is TGCGCCAGCAGCCTCCTAGCGGTTCAATCCTACAATGAGCAGTTCTTC.

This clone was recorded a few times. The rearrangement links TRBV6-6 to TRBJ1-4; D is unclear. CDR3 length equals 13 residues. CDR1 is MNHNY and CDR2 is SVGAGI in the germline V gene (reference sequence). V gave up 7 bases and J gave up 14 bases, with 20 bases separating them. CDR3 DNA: TGTGCCAGCATTACATCCGAACGGAGGCGGCTGTTTTTT. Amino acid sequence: CASITSERRRLFF.

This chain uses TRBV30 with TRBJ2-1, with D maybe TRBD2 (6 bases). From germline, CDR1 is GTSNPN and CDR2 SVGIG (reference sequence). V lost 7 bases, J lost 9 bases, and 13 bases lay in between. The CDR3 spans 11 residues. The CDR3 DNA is TGTGCCTCTTTGACTAGTATTGAGCAGTTCTTC. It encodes CASLTSIEQFF. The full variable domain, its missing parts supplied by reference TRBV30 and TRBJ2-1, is SQTIHQWPATLVQPVGSPLSLECTVEGTSNPNLYWYRQAAGRGLQLLFYSVGIGQISSEVPQNLSASRPQDRQFILSSKKLLLSDSGFYLCASLTSIEQFFGPGTRLTVL.